These 18 T cell receptor beta chains share one sample of origin, sequenced in a study of CD8+CD57+ T cells in acquired aplastic anemia. CDR3 and TCR beta VDJ profiling relied on a genomic DNA template. MiXCR was run by TCRdb on the reads, yielding one entry per CDR3 protein. The repertoire holds about 160,000 distinct CDR3 sequences, about 50% seen once, with more than 30% in the top ten. Those patients picked for sequencing had displayed CD8+CD57+ cell expansion on flow cytometry. Sample: sorted CD4+, CD8+, or CD8+CD57+ T cells (not recorded which) from PBMCs. The receptors derive from a human donor with aplastic anemia.

Ten or more counts support this clonotype. One end of the junction fails to match germline, which may point to a read error. This chain joins TRBV7-2 and TRBJ2-7; 12 positions agree with TRBD2. CDR3 size: 14 residues. CDR1 is SGHTA and CDR2 is FQGNSA in the germline V gene. CDR3 protein: CASSLAGGTYEQYF. For the CDR3, the DNA is TGTGCCAGCAGCCTAGCGGGAGGGACCTACGAGCAGTACTTC.

V is TRBV27 and J is TRBJ1-6, with 10 bases that match TRBD1. V shed 4 bases, J shed 5 bases, and the junction held 2 bases outside the gene matches. This CDR3 comprises 15 residues. Germline CDR1 reads MNHEY; CDR2 reads SMNVEV (reference sequence). This CDR3 is CASSSTGGDNSPLHF. The CDR3 bases are TGTGCCAGCAGTTCGACAGGGGGCGATAATTCACCCCTCCACTTT.

The V gene is TRBV7-6, the J gene TRBJ1-2, with 7 bases aligning to TRBD1. CDR3 length: 14 residues. Trimming took 5 bases from V and 3 from J; bases not matched to a gene: 6. The germline CDR1 and CDR2 sequences are SGHVS and FNYEAQ. The CDR3 is CASSPRQGDYGYTF. The CDR3 DNA follows: TGTGCCAGCAGCCCCCGACAGGGCGACTATGGCTACACCTTC.

The V call is TRBV2, the J call TRBJ2-5, with TRBD2 matching 8 bases. Germline CDR1 reads SNHLY; CDR2 reads FYNNEI. V trimming: 6 bases; J trimming: 1 base; junction bases outside the gene matches: 1. The CDR3 totals 13 residues. The CDR3 bases are TGTGCCAGCAGACTAGCGGTCCAAGAGACCCAGTACTTC. Protein: CASRLAVQETQYF.

The chain carries TRBV7-6 and TRBJ2-7; D possibly uses TRBD1 or TRBD2 (6 bases each). Germline V lookup: CDR1 SGHVS, CDR2 FNYEAQ. Trimming pared 4 bases from V and 4 bases from J, leaving 20 bases between. The CDR3 loop spans 16 amino acids. In DNA form, the CDR3 reads TGTGCCAGCAGCTCACCCCTCGGAGGGGGTCGGTACGAGCAGTACTTC. Translation gives CASSSPLGGGRYEQYF.

This clonotype has at least ten counts. This rearrangement joins TRBV9 to TRBJ1-1; tentatively, D is TRBD1 (6 bases). Germline CDR1 reads SGDLS; CDR2 reads YYNGEE. CDR3 length: 15 residues. Trimming pared 0 bases from V and 2 bases from J, leaving 11 bases between. The CDR3 loop is CASSVVAGVNTEAFF. Written as DNA, the CDR3 is TGTGCCAGCAGCGTAGTTGCAGGGGTCAACACTGAAGCTTTCTTT.

This clonotype was seen repeatedly, ten times or more. The gene calls are TRBV5-6 and TRBJ1-1; D not certain. The V gene lost 4 bases and the J gene lost 8 bases, with 15 bases spanning the gap. The CDR3 extends over 13 amino acids. Per germline, CDR1 SGHDT and CDR2 YYEEEE. The CDR3 protein is CASSSGSYIEAFF. In DNA form, the CDR3 reads TGTGCCAGCAGCAGCGGGAGCTATATCGAAGCTTTCTTT. Complete variable domain (other parts from reference TRBV5-6 and TRBJ1-1): DAGVTQSPTHLIKTRGQQVTLRCSPKSGHDTVSWYQQALGQGPQFIFQYYEEEERQRGNFPDRFSGHQFPNYSSELNVNALLLGDSALYLCASSSGSYIEAFFGQGTRLTVV.

There are many counts of this clonotype. The chain joins TRBV19 to TRBJ1-2; 7 bases are shared with TRBD1. The ends lost 5 bases at V and 5 bases at J; junction bases unmatched: 5. Germline V CDR1 and CDR2: LNHDA, SQIVND (reference sequence). This CDR3 is built from 13 residues. The CDR3 DNA reads as TGTGCCAGTAGTGTCGGGACAGTATATGGCTACACCTTC. It yields the protein CASSVGTVYGYTF.

The V call is TRBV2, the J call TRBJ1-2; no firm D call. The germline CDR1 and CDR2 sequences are SNHLY and FYNNEI. Trimming stripped 1 base from V and 0 bases from J, with 6 bases between. CDR3 length: 14 amino acids. For the CDR3, the DNA is TGTGCCAGCAGTGAAGTCAACGCTAACTATGGCTACACCTTC. This gives the protein CASSEVNANYGYTF.

The gene calls are TRBV10-3 and TRBJ1-1; TRBD1 matches 8 bases. Per the germline V gene, CDR1 is ENHRY and CDR2 is SYGVKD. CDR3 length: 13 amino acids. Losses at the gene ends were 6 bases for V and 1 base for J; bases not matched to a gene: 1. The CDR3 DNA reads TGTGCCATCAGAGGACAGGGGAACACTGAAGCTTTCTTT. Its protein product is CAIRGQGNTEAFF.

This clonotype showed up many times. The genes are TRBV5-1 and TRBJ2-7; tentatively, D is TRBD2 (5 bases). Per the germline V gene, CDR1 is SGHRS and CDR2 is YFSETQ. Trimming pared 7 bases from V and 1 base from J, leaving 12 bases between. The CDR3 length is 13 residues. The CDR3 reads CASLEEDSYEQYF. For the CDR3, the DNA is TGCGCCAGCCTGGAGGAGGATTCCTACGAGCAGTACTTC. The full variable domain, in which reference TRBV5-1 and TRBJ2-7 provide the parts outside the CDR3, is KAGVTQTPRYLIKTRGQQVTLSCSPISGHRSVSWYQQTPGQGLQFLFEYFSETQRNKGNFPGRFSGRQFSNSRSEMNVSTLELGDSALYLCASLEEDSYEQYFGPGTRLTVT.

The V gene is TRBV11-2, the J gene TRBJ2-1; D not resolved. This CDR3 is built from 13 residues. Trimming stripped 0 bases from V and 6 bases from J, with 6 bases between. Germline CDR1 SGHAT, CDR2 FQNNGV. CDR3 loop: CASSLDRANEQFF. In nucleotides, the CDR3 is TGTGCCAGCAGCTTAGATCGGGCCAATGAGCAGTTCTTC.

This clonotype was counted only a few times. The V call is TRBV10-1, the J call TRBJ2-3; 10 bases map to TRBD2. Trimming took 3 bases from V and 8 from J; bases not matched to a gene: 5. CDR1 WNHNN and CDR2 SYGVQD come from the germline V gene (reference sequence). CDR3 size: 14 residues. CDR3 in amino acids: CASSDSGGHRTQYF. Written as DNA, the CDR3 is TGCGCCAGCAGTGATAGCGGGGGGCACCGTACGCAGTATTTT.

The table lists this clonotype with many counts. This chain joins TRBV30 and TRBJ1-6; D uncertain. The CDR3 is made up of 12 amino acids. V was trimmed by 1 base and J by 10 bases, leaving 8 bases between them. Germline CDR1 GTSNPN, CDR2 SVGIG (reference sequence). The CDR3 loop reads CAWSAGYSPLHF. CDR3 nucleotides: TGTGCCTGGAGTGCGGGGTACTCACCCCTCCACTTT.

The chain uses TRBV11-2 and TRBJ1-2; D is unclear. The germline CDR1 and CDR2 sequences are SGHAT and FQNNGV. V was clipped by 4 bases and J by 3 bases, with 12 bases between them. The CDR3 loop spans 14 amino acids. In nucleotides, the CDR3 is TGTGCCAGCAGCTACCTTGGGAGCGACTATGGCTACACCTTC. It is translated as CASSYLGSDYGYTF.

Ten or more counts support this clonotype. The gene calls are TRBV7-9 and TRBJ2-2; weak D call: TRBD1 (6 bases). CDR1 and CDR2 (germline): SEHNR, FQNEAQ (reference sequence). The CDR3 is made up of 15 amino acids. V shed 4 bases and J shed 3 bases, with 12 bases lying between them. The CDR3 region is CASSYTGIDTGELFF. For the CDR3, the DNA is TGTGCCAGCAGCTATACAGGGATTGACACCGGGGAGCTGTTTTTT.

In DNA form, the CDR3 reads TGCGCCAGCAGCGATGGTAGCGGGAAGCAGTTCTTC. It encodes CASSDGSGKQFF. The gene calls are TRBV5-1 and TRBJ2-1; 8 nucleotides agree with TRBD2. Germline CDR1 reads SGHRS; CDR2 reads YFSETQ. The CDR3 totals 12 residues. J lost 11 bases, V lost 4 bases, and 5 bases had no gene match.

V gene TRBV25-1 combines with J gene TRBJ2-5; 12 bases fit TRBD2. The CDR3 runs 16 residues. Germline values: CDR1 MGHDK, CDR2 SYGVNS. V shed 2 bases and J 5 bases; nucleotides not matched to a gene: 6. The CDR3 DNA reads TGTGCCAGCAGTGAACCCCGACTAGCGGGAGTCGAGACCCAGTACTTC. Translating it yields CASSEPRLAGVETQYF.